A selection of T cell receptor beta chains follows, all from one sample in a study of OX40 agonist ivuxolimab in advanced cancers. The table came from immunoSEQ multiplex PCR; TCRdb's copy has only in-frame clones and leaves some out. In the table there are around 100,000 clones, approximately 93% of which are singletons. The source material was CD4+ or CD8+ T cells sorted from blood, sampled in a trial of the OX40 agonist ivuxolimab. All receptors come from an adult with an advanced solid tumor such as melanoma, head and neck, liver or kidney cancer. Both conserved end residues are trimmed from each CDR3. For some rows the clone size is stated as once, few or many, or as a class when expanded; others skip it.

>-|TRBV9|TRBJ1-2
ASSVAAGGGYGYT
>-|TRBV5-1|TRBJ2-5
ASSSNLQGKTQY
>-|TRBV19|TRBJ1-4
ASSIGLSTDSTNEKLF
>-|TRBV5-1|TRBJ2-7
ASSPGPGAYEQY
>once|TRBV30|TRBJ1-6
AWSRPGYHNSPLH
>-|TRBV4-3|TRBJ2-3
ASSQDWGGTDTQY
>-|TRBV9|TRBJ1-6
ASSVGGDSPLH
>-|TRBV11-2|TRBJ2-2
ASSLAVSDYTGELF
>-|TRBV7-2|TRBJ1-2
ASSVQGPPIYGYT
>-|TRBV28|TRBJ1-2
ASSLEGVLYGYT